This passage covers 9 T cell receptor beta chains from one sample sequenced in a study of CD8+CD57+ T cells in acquired aplastic anemia. The template for TCR beta VDJ and CDR3 sequence profiling was genomic DNA. TCRdb independently ran MiXCR on the reads; one entry per CDR3 protein. The sample lists under 500,000 distinct CDR3 sequences, under 40% occurring once. It was patients with CD8+CD57+ cell expansion by flow cytometry who were chosen for sequencing. What was sequenced was sorted CD4+, CD8+, or CD8+CD57+ T cells (not recorded which) from PBMCs. The receptor source for this set is a human donor with aplastic anemia.

The table lists this clonotype with many counts. The rearrangement links TRBV24-1 to TRBJ2-7; D is unresolved. The germline CDR1 and CDR2 sequences are KGHDR and SFDVKD. The CDR3 covers 12 residues. Trimming stripped 5 bases from V and 5 bases from J, with 9 bases between. CDR3 residues: CATSGQGNEQYF. The CDR3 bases are TGTGCCACCAGTGGGCAAGGGAACGAGCAGTACTTC.

The rearrangement uses TRBV7-2 and TRBJ2-1, with D unresolved. The CDR3 length is 14 residues. Germline loops: CDR1 SGHTA, CDR2 FQGNSA. V was cut by 0 bases and J by 9 bases, with 12 bases left in between. The CDR3 nucleotides read TGTGCCAGCAGCTTAGCGCAGGCGGTGACTGAGCAGTTCTTC. Encoded protein: CASSLAQAVTEQFF.

Many counts were recorded for this clonotype. The CDR3 DNA is TGTGCCACCAGTGAAGGCTACACAGATTCGACCGAGCAGTACTTC. It specifies CATSEGYTDSTEQYF. This rearrangement joins TRBV24-1 to TRBJ2-7, with D hard to call. V was cut by 4 bases and J by 6 bases, with 18 bases left in between. Germline V gives CDR1 KGHDR, CDR2 SFDVKD. This CDR3 spans 15 amino acids.

The rearrangement links TRBV7-3 to TRBJ2-1, with 15 positions matching TRBD2. J was trimmed by 7 bases and V by 5 bases; bases with no gene match: 3. The CDR3 has 15 amino acids. Germline V gene lookup returns CDR1 SGHTA and CDR2 FQGTGA. The CDR3 loop reads CASSGTSGGRNEQFF. The CDR3 DNA reads TGTGCCAGCAGCGGGACTAGCGGGGGGCGGAATGAGCAGTTCTTC.

This clonotype came up a few times. The V gene is TRBV25-1, the J gene TRBJ1-6; D not resolved. The CDR3 totals 15 residues. Germline assignment: CDR1 MGHDK and CDR2 SYGVNS. Deletions cut 3 bases from V and 1 base from J, with 7 bases between. The CDR3 DNA sequence: TGTGCCAGCAGTGACGGAGGGTCCTATAATTCACCCCTCCACTTT. This sequence encodes CASSDGGSYNSPLHF.

This clonotype was counted ten times or more. The CDR3 nucleotides are TGCGCCAGCAGCTATCCGGGACAGTCTAACTATGGCTACACCTTC. This encodes CASSYPGQSNYGYTF. The chain uses TRBV4-1 and TRBJ1-2, with 7 bases that match TRBD1. The germline gives CDR1 MGHRA, CDR2 YSYEKL. V lost 5 bases, J lost 0 bases, and 6 bases stayed unmatched. This CDR3 has 15 residues.

At least ten counts were recorded for this clonotype. This sequence joins TRBV20-1 and TRBJ1-2; 7 bases fit TRBD1. V shed 2 bases and J 6 bases; nucleotides not matched to a gene: 12. Germline-derived CDR1 and CDR2 are DFQATT and SNEGSKA (reference sequence). The CDR3 is 15 residues long. The CDR3 DNA reads TGCAGTGCTAGATCCTTGACAGGGTATAGTGATGGCTACACCTTC. Protein sequence: CSARSLTGYSDGYTF.

The chain couples TRBV6-1 to TRBJ2-7; no firm D call. From germline, CDR1 is MNHNS and CDR2 SASEGT. The CDR3 consists of 14 residues. V was trimmed by 5 bases and J by 0 bases, leaving 11 bases between them. The CDR3 loop reads CASSPQRSSYEQYF. The CDR3 bases are TGTGCCAGCAGTCCCCAACGGTCCTCCTACGAGCAGTACTTC.

This clonotype was counted ten times or more. The chain carries TRBV7-9 and TRBJ1-2; D ambiguous. Per the germline V gene, CDR1 is SEHNR and CDR2 is FQNEAQ (reference sequence). V was clipped by 5 bases and J by 8 bases, with 12 bases between them. This CDR3 comprises 12 residues. Here the CDR3 reads CASSPGERGYTF. For the CDR3, the DNA is TGTGCCAGCAGCCCCGGAGAGAGGGGCTACACCTTC.